This TCR beta chain was sequenced during a study of PD-1 blockade in classical Hodgkin lymphoma. Notes on the study in general: Baseline TCR diversity was reportedly lower in newly diagnosed patients than healthy donors. CD4+ TCR diversity climbed significantly by C4D1, unlike CD8+ TCR diversity. The causes of the repertoire differences, possibly disease activity or prior therapy, remain undefined.

The CDR3 spans 10 residues. From germline, CDR1 is SGHKS and CDR2 YYEKEE (reference sequence). V was shortened by 0 bases and J by 7 bases, with 1 base between the two germline ends. Comment on this clone: The antigen remains unidentified.

There was relapse after autologous stem cell transplantation in every patient, and there was variation in brentuximab vedotin exposure. Patients showed best responses of complete response, partial response or progressive disease. Clones were sequenced by immunoSEQ multiplex PCR, and TCRdb holds only the in-frame ones, with some missing. Of about 43,000 clones listed, around 76% are singletons. The sequences come from peripheral blood mononuclear cells (PBMCs), collected before the second cycle of nivolumab. The TCR was taken from a human donor with classical Hodgkin lymphoma. The V gene is TRBV5-5, the J gene TRBJ1-1; D remains unclear. The CDR3 DNA reads as TGTGCCAGCAGCTTGGGTGAAGCTTTCTTT. As protein: CASSLGEAFF.